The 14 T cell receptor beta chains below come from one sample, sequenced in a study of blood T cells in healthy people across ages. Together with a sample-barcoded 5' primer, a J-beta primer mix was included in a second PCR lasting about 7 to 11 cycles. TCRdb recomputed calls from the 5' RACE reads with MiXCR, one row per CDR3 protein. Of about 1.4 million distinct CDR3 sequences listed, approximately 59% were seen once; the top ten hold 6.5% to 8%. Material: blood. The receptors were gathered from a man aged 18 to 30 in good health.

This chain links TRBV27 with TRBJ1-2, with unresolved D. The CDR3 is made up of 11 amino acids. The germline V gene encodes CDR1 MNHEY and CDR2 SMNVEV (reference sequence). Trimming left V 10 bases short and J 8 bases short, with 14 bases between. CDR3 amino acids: CATRVGWGYTF. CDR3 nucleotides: TGTGCCACTAGGGTTGGCTGGGGCTACACCTTC.

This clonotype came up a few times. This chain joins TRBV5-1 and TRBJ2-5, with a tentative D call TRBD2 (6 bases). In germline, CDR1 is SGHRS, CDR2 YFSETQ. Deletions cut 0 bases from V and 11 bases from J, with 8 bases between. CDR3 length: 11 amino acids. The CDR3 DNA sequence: TGCGCCAGCAGCTTGGATGGGGGGCAGTACTTC. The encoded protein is CASSLDGGQYF.

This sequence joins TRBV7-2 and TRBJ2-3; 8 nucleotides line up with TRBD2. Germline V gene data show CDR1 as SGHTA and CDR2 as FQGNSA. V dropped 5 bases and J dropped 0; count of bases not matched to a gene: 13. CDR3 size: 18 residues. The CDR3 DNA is TGTGCCAGCAGCCGCCGTTTGGTGGTAGCGGGAAGCACAGATACGCAGTATTTT. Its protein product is CASSRRLVVAGSTDTQYF.

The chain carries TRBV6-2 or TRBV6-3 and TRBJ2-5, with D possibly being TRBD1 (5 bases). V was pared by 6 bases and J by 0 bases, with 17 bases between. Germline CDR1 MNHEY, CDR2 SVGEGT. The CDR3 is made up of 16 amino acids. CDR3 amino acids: CASSQGARYYQETQYF. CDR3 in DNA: TGTGCCAGCAGCCAAGGGGCGCGGTACTACCAAGAGACCCAGTACTTC.

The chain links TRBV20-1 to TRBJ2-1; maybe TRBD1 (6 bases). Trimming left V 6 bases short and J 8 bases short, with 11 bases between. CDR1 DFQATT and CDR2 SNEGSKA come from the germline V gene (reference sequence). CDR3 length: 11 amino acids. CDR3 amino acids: CSAPRGHEQFF. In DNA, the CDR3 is TGCAGTGCACCCAGGGGTCATGAGCAGTTCTTC.

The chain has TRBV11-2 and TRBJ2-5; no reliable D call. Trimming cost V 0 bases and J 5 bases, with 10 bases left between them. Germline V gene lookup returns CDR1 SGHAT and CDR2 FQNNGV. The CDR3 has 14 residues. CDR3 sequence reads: CASSLDMVMETQYF. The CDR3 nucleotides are TGTGCCAGCAGCTTAGACATGGTCATGGAGACCCAGTACTTC.

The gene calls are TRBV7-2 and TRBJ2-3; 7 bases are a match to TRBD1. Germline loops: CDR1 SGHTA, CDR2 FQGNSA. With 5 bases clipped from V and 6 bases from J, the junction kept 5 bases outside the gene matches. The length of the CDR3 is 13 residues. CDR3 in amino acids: CASSRTGQDTQYF. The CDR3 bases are TGTGCCAGCAGCCGGACAGGCCAGGATACGCAGTATTTT.

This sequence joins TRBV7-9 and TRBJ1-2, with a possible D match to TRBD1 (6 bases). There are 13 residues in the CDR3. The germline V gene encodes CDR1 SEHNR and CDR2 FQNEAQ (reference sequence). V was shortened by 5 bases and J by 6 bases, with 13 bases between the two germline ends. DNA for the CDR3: TGTGCCAGCAGCCTAGGGGACACCAATGGCTACACCTTC. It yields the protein CASSLGDTNGYTF.

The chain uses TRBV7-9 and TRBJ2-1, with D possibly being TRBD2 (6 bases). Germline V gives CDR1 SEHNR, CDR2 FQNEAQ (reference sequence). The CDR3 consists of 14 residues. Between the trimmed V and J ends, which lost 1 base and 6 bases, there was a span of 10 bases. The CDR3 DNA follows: TGTGCCAGCAGCTTAGTTGGGACTTTCAATGAGCAGTTCTTC. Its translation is CASSLVGTFNEQFF.

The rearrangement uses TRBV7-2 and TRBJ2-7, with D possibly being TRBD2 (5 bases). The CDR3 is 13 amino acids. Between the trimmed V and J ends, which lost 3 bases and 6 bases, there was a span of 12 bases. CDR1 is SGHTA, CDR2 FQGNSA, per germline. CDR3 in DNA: TGTGCCAGCAGCTTGGGCCTCCGGGGCGAGCAGTACTTC. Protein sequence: CASSLGLRGEQYF.

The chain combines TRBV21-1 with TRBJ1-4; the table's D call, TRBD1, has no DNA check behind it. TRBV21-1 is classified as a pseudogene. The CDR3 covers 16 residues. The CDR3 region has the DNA TGTGCCAGCAGCAAATGGGGGGCTTTCCCTAATGAAAAACTGTTTTTT. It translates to CASSKWGAFPNEKLFF.

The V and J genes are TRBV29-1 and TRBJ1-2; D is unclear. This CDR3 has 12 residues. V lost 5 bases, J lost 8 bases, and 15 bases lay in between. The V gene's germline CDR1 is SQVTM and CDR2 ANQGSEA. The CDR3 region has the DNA TGCAGCGTTCTCGTCGGGCCCACGGGCTACACCTTC. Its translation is CSVLVGPTGYTF.

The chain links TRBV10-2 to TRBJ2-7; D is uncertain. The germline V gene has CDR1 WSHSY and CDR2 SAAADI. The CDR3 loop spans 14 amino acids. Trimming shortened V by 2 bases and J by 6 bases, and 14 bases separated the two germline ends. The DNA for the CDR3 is TGCGCCAGCAGTGAGGCGCTATCTAACCTCGAGCAGTACTTC. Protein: CASSEALSNLEQYF.

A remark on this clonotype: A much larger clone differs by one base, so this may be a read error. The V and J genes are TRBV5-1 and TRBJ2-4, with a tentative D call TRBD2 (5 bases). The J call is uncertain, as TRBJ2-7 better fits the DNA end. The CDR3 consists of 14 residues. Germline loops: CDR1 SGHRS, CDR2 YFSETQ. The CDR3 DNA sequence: TGCGCCAGCAGCCGTGGACGGGAAGTCTACGAGCAGTACTTC. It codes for CASSRGREVYEQYF.